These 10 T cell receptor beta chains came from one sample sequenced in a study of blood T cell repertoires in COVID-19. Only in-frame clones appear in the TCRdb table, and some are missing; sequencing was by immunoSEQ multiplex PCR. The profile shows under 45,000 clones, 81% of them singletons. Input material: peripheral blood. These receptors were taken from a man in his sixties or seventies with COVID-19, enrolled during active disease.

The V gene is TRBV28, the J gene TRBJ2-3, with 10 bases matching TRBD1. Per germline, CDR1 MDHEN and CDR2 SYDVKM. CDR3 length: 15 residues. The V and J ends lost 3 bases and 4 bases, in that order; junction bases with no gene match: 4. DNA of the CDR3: TGTGCCAGCAGTTTTCGGGACAGGGGCCCAGATACGCAGTATTTT. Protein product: CASSFRDRGPDTQYF. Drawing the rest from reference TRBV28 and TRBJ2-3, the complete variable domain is DVKVTQSSRYLVKRTGEKVFLECVQDMDHENMFWYRQDPGLGLRLIYFSYDVKMKEKGDIPEGYSVSREKKERFSLILESASTNQTSMYLCASSFRDRGPDTQYFGPGTRLTVL.

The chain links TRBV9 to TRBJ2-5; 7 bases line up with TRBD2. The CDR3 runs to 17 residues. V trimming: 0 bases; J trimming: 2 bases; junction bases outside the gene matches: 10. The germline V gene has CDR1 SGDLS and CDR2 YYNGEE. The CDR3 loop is CASSVGPGLTLQETQYF. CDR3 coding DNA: TGTGCCAGCAGCGTAGGGCCGGGACTAACCCTACAAGAGACCCAGTACTTC.

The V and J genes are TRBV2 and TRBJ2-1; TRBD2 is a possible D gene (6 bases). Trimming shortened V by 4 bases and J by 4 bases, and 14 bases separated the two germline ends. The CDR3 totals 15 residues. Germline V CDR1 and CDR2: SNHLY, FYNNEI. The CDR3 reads CASSGEVAVYNEQFF. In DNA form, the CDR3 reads TGTGCCAGCAGTGGCGAGGTAGCGGTATACAATGAGCAGTTCTTC. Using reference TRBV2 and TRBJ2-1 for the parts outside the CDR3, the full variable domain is EPEVTQTPSHQVTQMGQEVILRCVPISNHLYFYWYRQILGQKVEFLVSFYNNEISEKSEIFDDQFSVERPDGSNFTLKIRSTKLEDSAMYFCASSGEVAVYNEQFFGPGTRLTVL.

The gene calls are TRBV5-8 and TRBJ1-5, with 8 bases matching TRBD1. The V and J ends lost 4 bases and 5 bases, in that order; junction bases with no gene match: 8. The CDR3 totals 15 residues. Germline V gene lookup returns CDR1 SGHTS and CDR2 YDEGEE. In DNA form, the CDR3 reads TGTGCCAGCAGCCCCCGGGACAGGCGAGATCAGCCCCAGCATTTT. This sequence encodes CASSPRDRRDQPQHF.

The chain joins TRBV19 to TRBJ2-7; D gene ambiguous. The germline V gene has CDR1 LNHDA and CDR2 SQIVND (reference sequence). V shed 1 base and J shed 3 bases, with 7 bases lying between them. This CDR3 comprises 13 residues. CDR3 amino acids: CASSIVLRYEQYF. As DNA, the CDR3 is TGTGCCAGTAGTATAGTACTTCGCTACGAGCAGTACTTC.

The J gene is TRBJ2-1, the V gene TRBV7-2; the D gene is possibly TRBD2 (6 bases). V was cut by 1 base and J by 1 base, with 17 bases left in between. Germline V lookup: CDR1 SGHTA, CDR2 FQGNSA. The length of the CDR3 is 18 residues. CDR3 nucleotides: TGTGCCAGCAGCTTAGAAGGGTTTCGGGAGTTGTCCTACAATGAGCAGTTCTTC. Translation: CASSLEGFRELSYNEQFF.

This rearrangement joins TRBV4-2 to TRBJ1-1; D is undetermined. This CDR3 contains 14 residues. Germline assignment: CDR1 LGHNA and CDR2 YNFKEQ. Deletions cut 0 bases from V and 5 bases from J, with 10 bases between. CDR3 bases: TGTGCCAGCAGCCAAGATCCGAGAGGGACTGAAGCTTTCTTT. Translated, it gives CASSQDPRGTEAFF.

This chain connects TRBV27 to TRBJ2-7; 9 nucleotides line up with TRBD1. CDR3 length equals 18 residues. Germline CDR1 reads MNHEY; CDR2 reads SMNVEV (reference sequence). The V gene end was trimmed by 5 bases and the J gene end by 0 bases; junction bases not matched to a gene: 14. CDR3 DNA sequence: TGTGCCAGCAGTCCCAACCCCGGGACAGGGCGATCCTCCTACGAGCAGTACTTC. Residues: CASSPNPGTGRSSYEQYF.

Here the CDR3 reads CASSYQSGTEAFF. The CDR3 DNA is TGTGCCAGCAGTTACCAGTCGGGGACTGAAGCTTTCTTT. This chain joins TRBV6-2 or TRBV6-3 and TRBJ1-1; D gene unclear. The CDR3 length is 13 residues. Germline CDR1 reads MNHEY; CDR2 reads SVGEGT. V lost 2 bases, J lost 5 bases, and 9 bases lay in between.

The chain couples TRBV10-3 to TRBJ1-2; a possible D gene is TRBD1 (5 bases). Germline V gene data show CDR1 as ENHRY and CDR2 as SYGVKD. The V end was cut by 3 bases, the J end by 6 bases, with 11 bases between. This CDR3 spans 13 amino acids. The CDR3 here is CAISESGLNGYTF. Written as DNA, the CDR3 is TGTGCCATCAGTGAATCAGGGTTAAATGGCTACACCTTC.